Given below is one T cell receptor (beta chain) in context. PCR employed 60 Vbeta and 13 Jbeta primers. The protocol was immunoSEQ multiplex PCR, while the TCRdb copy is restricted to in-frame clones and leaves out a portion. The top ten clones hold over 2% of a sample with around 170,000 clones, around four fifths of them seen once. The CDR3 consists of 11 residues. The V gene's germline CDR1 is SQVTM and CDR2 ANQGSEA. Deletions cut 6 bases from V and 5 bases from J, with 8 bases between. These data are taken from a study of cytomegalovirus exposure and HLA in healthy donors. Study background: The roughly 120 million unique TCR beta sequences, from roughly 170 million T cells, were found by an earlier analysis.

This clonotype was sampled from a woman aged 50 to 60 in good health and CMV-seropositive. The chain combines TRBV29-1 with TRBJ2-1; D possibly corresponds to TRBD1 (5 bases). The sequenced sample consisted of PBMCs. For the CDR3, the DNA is TGCAGCGTGGAACAGGACAATGAGCAGTTCTTC. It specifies CSVEQDNEQFF.